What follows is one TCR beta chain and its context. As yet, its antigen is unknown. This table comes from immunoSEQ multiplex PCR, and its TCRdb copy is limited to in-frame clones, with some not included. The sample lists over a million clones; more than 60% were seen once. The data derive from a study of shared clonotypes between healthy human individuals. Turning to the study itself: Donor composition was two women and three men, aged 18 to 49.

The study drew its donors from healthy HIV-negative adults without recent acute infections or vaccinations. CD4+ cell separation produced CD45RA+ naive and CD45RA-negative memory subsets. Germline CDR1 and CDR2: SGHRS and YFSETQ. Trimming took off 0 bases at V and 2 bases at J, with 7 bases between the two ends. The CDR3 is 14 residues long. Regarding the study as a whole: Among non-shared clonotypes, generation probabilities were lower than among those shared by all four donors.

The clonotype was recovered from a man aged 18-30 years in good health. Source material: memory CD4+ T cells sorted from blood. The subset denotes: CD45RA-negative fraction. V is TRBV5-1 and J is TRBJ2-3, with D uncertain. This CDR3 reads CASSLGSYTDTQYF. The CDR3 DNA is TGCGCCAGCAGCTTGGGCAGCTACACAGATACGCAGTATTTT.